The sequence of this T cell receptor (beta chain) was determined in a study of CD8 T cells in Susac syndrome. cDNA came from around 0.5 to 1 ug RNA primed by random hexamers. Amplification of TCR beta CDR3 across 54 Vbeta and 13 Jbeta was performed with immunoSEQ multiplex PCR. TCRdb re-called the immunoSEQ multiplex PCR reads through MiXCR, storing one row per CDR3 protein. The table records roughly 170,000 distinct CDR3 sequences, approximately 94% of them present only once. CDR1 is SGHVS and CDR2 is FQNEAQ in the germline V gene. CDR3 size: 17 residues. V dropped 4 bases and J dropped 0; count of bases not matched to a gene: 7.

The TCR sequence derives from a human donor with multiple sclerosis. The V gene is TRBV7-8, the J gene TRBJ2-2, with TRBD2 matching over 8 bases. The specimen was CD4+ T cells from PBMCs. The CDR3 region is CASSSQIAGSNTGELFF. In DNA form, the CDR3 reads TGTGCCAGCAGCTCCCAGATAGCGGGGTCGAACACCGGGGAGCTGTTTTTT.